This TCR beta chain was observed in a study of cytomegalovirus exposure and HLA in healthy donors. Study context: Samples from HLA-typed donors yielded about 86 million unique TCRs in an early data release. Study results and caveats: Further analysis, carried out later, found HLA-associated TCR beta chains more clonally expanded than equally common other chains.

For this clone: The antigen remains unidentified. One end of the junction does not line up with germline, which may come from a read error.

Germline CDR1 is SGHTA and CDR2 is FQGNSA. The CDR3 spans 17 residues. Primers for the PCR totalled 60 Vbeta and 13 Jbeta. Sequenced by immunoSEQ multiplex PCR; TCRdb stores in-frame clones only, minus some. The repertoire holds approximately 140,000 clones, with 79% as singletons. The V and J genes are TRBV7-2 and TRBJ2-2; tentative D call: TRBD2 (5 bases). This sequence originates from a man aged 50-60 years in good health and CMV-seropositive. The sequenced material came from PBMCs. Here the CDR3 reads CASSLVYGVENTGELSF. The CDR3 DNA reads TGTGCCAGCAGCTTAGTTTATGGGGTAGAGAACACCGGGGAGCTGTCTTTT.